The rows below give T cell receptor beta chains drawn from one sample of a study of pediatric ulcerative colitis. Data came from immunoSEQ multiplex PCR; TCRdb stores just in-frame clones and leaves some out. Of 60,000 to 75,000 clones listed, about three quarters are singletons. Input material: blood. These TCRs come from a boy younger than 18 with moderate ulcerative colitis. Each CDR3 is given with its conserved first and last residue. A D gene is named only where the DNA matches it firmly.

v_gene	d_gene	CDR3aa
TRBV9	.	CASSDYPGGGIGNYGYTF
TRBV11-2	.	CASSFDSPNTEAFF
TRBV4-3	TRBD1	CASSRGTGAPYEQYF
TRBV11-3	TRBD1	CASSKPGGAYNEQFF
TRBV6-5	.	CASSYVGTPGYEQYF
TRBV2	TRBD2	CASSVRTSGEETQYF
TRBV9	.	CASSVGSGGRYGYTF
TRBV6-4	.	CASPYSRRGRHKEQFF
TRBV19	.	CASSTPGNTIYF
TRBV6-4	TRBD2	CASWRDGGDEQFF
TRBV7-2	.	CASSPLQGVMNTEAFF
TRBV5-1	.	CASSPRVSLGNTIYF
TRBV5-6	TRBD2	CASSLGPSGNSGELFF
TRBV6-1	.	CASSEVSLLTGELFF
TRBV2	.	CASSTAESYEQYF
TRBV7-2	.	CASSLVDGFFDF
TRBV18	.	CASSPLQSYEQYF
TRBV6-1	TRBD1	CASSGQGSYTEAFF
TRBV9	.	CASSVEGYDGYTF
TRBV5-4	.	CASSLASWASATYNEQFF